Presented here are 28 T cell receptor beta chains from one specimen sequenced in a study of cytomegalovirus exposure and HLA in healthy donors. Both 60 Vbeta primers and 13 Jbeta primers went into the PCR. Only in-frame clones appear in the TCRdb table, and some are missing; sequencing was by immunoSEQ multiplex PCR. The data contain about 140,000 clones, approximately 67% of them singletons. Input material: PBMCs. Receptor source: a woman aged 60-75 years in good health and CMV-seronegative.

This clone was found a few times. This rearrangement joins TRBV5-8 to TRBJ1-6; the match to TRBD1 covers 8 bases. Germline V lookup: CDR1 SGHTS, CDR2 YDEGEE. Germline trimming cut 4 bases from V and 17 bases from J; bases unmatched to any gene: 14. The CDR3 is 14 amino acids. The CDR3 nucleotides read TGTGCCAGCAGCAAGACCAGGGGGCCCACGCAGATCCACTTT. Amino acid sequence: CASSKTRGPTQIHF.

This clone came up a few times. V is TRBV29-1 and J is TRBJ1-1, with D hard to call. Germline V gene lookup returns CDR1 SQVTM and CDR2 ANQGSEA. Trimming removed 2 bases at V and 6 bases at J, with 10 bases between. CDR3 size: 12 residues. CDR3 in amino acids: CSVESGYPEAFF. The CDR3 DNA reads TGCAGCGTTGAATCGGGATACCCTGAAGCTTTCTTT. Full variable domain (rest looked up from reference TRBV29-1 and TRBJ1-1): SAVISQKPSRDICQRGTSLTIQCQVDSQVTMMFWYRQQPGQSLTLIATANQGSEATYESGFVIDKFPISRPNLTFSTLTVSNMSPEDSSIYLCSVESGYPEAFFGQGTRLTVV.

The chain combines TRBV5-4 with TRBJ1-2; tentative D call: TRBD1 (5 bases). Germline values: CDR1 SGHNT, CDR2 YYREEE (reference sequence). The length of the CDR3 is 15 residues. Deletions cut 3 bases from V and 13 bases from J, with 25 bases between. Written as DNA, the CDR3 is TGTGCCAGCAGCTCCCGAGGAACAGGAGACCCTTCGGGCACCTTC. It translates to CASSSRGTGDPSGTF.

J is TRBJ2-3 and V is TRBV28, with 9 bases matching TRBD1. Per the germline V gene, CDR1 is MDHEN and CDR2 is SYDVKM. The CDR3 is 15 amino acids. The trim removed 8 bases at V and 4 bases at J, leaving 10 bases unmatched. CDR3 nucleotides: TGTGCCAGCCACGCCCGGGACAGGGCGGCAGATACGCAGTATTTT. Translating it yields CASHARDRAADTQYF.

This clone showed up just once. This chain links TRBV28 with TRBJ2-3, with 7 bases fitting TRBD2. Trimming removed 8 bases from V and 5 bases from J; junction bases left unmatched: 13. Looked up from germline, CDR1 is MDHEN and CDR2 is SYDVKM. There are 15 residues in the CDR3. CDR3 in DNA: TGTGCCAGCTCCACCACAGCGGGGACGGGAGATACGCAGTATTTT. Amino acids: CASSTTAGTGDTQYF. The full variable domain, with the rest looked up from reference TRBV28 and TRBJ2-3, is DVKVTQSSRYLVKRTGEKVFLECVQDMDHENMFWYRQDPGLGLRLIYFSYDVKMKEKGDIPEGYSVSREKKERFSLILESASTNQTSMYLCASSTTAGTGDTQYFGPGTRLTVL.

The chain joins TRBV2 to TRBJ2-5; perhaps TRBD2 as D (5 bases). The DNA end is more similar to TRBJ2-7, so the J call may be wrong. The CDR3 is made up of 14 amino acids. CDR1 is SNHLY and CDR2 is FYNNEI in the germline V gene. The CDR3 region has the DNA TGTGCCAGCAGTGTATTGAGGGAAAGTGGCGAGCAGTACTTC. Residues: CASSVLRESGEQYF.

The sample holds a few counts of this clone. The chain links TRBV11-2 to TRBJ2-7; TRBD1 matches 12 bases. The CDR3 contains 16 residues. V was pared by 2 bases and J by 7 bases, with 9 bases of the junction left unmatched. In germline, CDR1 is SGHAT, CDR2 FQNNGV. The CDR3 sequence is CASSLLPGQGAREQYF. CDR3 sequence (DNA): TGTGCCAGCAGCTTATTACCGGGACAGGGGGCGAGGGAGCAGTACTTC.

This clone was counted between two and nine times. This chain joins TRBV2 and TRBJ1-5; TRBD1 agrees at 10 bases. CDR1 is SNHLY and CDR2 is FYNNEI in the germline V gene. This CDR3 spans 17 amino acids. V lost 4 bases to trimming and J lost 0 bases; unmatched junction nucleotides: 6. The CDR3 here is CASSAGQGINSNQPQHF. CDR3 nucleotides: TGTGCCAGCAGTGCGGGACAGGGGATTAATAGCAATCAGCCCCAGCATTTT. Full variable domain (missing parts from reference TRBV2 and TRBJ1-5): EPEVTQTPSHQVTQMGQEVILRCVPISNHLYFYWYRQILGQKVEFLVSFYNNEISEKSEIFDDQFSVERPDGSNFTLKIRSTKLEDSAMYFCASSAGQGINSNQPQHFGDGTRLSIL.

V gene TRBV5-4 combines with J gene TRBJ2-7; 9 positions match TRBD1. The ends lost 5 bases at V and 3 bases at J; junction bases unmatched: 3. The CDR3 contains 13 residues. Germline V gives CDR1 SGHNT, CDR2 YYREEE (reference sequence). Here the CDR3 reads CASRAGQGYEQYF. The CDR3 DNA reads TGTGCCAGCAGAGCGGGACAGGGCTACGAGCAGTACTTC.

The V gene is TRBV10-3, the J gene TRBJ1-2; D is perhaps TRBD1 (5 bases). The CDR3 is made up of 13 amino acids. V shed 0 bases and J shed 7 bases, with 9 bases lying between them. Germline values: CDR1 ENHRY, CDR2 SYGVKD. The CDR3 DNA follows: TGTGCCATCAGTGAGTCGACGGGGGGTGGCTACACCTTC. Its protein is CAISESTGGGYTF.

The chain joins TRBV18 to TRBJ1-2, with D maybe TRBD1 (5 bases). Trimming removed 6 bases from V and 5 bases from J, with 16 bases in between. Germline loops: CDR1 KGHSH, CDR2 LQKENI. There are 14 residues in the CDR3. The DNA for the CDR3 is TGTGCCAGCTCGCAAGGGGCTTACGGATATGGCTACACCTTC. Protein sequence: CASSQGAYGYGYTF.

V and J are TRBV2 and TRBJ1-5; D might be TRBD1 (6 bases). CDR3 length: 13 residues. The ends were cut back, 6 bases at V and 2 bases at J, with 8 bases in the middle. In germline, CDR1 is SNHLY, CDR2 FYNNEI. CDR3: CASRRQGNQPQHF. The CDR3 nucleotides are TGTGCCAGCAGGAGACAGGGCAATCAGCCCCAGCATTTT.

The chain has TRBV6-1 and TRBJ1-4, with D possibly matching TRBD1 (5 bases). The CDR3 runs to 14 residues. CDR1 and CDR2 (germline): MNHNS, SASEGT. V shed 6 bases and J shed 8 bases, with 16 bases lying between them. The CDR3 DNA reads TGTGCCAGCAGGCCCCAGGGTTTCCGGGAAAAACTGTTTTTT. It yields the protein CASRPQGFREKLFF.

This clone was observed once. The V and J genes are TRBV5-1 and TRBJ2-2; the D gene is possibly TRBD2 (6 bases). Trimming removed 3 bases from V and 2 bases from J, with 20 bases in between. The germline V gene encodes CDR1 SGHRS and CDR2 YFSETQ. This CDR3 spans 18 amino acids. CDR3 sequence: CASSWGVLASTNTGELFF. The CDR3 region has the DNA TGCGCCAGCAGCTGGGGCGTACTAGCCTCTACCAACACCGGGGAGCTGTTTTTT. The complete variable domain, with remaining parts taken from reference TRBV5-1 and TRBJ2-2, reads KAGVTQTPRYLIKTRGQQVTLSCSPISGHRSVSWYQQTPGQGLQFLFEYFSETQRNKGNFPGRFSGRQFSNSRSEMNVSTLELGDSALYLCASSWGVLASTNTGELFFGEGSRLTVL.

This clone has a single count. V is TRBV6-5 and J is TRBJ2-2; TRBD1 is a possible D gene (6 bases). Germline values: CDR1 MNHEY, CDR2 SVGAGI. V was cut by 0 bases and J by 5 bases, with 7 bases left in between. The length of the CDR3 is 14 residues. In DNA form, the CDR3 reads TGTGCCAGCAGTTACTCCACAGGGACCGGGGAGCTGTTTTTT. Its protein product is CASSYSTGTGELFF.

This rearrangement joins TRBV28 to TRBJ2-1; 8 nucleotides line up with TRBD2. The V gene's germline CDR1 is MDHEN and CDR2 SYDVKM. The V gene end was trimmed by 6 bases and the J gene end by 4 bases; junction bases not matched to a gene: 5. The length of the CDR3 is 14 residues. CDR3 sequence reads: CASSRSGIYNEQFF. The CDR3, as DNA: TGTGCCAGCAGCCGTAGCGGGATTTACAATGAGCAGTTCTTC.

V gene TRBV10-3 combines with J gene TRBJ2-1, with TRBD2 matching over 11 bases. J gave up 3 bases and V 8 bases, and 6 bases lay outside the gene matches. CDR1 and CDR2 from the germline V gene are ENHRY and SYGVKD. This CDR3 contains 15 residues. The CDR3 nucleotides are TGTGCCATCGGGGATACTAGCGGGAGCTACAATGAGCAGTTCTTC. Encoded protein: CAIGDTSGSYNEQFF.

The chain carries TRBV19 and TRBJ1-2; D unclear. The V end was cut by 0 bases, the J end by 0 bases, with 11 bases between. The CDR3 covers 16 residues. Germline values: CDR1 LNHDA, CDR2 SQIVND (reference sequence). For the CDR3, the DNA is TGTGCCAGTAGTATAGATTTGGCACAGTCTAACTATGGCTACACCTTC. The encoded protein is CASSIDLAQSNYGYTF.

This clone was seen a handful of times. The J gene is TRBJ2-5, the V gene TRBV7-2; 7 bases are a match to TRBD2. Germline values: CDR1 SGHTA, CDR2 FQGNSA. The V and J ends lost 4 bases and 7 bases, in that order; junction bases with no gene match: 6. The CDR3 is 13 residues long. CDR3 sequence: CASSSGWGGTQYF. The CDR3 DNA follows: TGTGCCAGCAGCTCCGGGTGGGGGGGGACCCAGTACTTC.

The CDR3 sequence is CSVLGPSYEQYF. CDR3 sequence (DNA): TGCAGCGTTCTGGGCCCCTCCTACGAGCAGTACTTC. The rearrangement links TRBV29-1 to TRBJ2-7; no firm D call. Trimming left V 5 bases short and J 0 bases short, with 8 bases between. Germline V gene data show CDR1 as SQVTM and CDR2 as ANQGSEA. This CDR3 is 12 amino acids long.

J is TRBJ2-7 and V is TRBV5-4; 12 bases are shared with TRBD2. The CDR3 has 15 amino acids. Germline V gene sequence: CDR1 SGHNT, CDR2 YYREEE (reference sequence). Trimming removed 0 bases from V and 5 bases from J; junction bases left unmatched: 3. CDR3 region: CASSLDLAGGNEQYF. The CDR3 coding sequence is TGTGCCAGCAGCTTGGATCTAGCGGGGGGGAACGAGCAGTACTTC.

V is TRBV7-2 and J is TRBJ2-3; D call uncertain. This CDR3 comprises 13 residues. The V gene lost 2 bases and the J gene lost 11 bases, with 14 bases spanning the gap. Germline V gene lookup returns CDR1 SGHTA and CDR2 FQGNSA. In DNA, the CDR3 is TGTGCCAGCAGCTTATGGTCCTCCAGTGAGCAGTATTTT. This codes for CASSLWSSSEQYF.

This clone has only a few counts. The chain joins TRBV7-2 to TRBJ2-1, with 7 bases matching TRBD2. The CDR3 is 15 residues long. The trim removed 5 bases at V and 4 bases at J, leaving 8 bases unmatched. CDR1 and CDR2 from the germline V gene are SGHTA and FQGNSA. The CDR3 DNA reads TGTGCCAGCAGCGGTGTAGCGGGCCAATACAATGAGCAGTTCTTC. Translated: CASSGVAGQYNEQFF.

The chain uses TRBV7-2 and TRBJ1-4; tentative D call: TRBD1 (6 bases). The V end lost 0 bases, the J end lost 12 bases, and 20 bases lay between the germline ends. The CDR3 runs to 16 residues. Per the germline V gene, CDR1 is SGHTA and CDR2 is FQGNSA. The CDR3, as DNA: TGTGCCAGCAGCTTAGCCCTCGGACAGCCTGCGGGGGAACTGTTTTTT. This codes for CASSLALGQPAGELFF.

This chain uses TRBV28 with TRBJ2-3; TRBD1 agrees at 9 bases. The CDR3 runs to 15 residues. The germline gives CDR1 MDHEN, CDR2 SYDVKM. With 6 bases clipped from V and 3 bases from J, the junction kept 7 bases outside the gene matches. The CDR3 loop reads CASRQQGAPTDTQYF. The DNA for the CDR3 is TGTGCCAGCAGGCAACAGGGGGCGCCTACAGATACGCAGTATTTT. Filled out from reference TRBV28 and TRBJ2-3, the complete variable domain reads DVKVTQSSRYLVKRTGEKVFLECVQDMDHENMFWYRQDPGLGLRLIYFSYDVKMKEKGDIPEGYSVSREKKERFSLILESASTNQTSMYLCASRQQGAPTDTQYFGPGTRLTVL.

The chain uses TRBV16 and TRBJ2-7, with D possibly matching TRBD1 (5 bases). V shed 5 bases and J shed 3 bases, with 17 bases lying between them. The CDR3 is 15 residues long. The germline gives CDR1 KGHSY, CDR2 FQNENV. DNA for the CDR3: TGTGCCAGCAGCACGACAGCTTCGATCAACTACGAGCAGTACTTC. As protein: CASSTTASINYEQYF.

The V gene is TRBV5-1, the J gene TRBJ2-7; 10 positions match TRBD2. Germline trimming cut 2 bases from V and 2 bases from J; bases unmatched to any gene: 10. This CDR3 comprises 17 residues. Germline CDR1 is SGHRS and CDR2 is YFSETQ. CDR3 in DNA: TGCGCCAGCAGCTTTTATCGACGAGGACTAGCGGCCTACGAGCAGTACTTC. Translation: CASSFYRRGLAAYEQYF.

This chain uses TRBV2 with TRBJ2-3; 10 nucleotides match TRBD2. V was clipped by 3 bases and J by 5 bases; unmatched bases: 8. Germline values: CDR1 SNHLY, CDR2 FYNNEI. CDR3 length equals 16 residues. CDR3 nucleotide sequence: TGTGCCAGCAGTGAGGGGACTAGCGCGACCGGAGATACGCAGTATTTT. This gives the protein CASSEGTSATGDTQYF.